Listed below are T cell receptor beta chains from one sample, sequenced in a study of blood T cell repertoires in COVID-19. Some clones are missing from TCRdb's copy, which holds only in-frame ones; the method was immunoSEQ multiplex PCR. The sample comprises about 150,000 clones, more than 75% of which are singletons, and roughly 1.9% rests with the top ten. The sample comprised peripheral blood. All receptors derive from a man aged 45-65 years who had recovered from COVID-19. The CDR3 runs from the conserved cysteine through the conserved F or W. Each record gives: V gene, clone size, J gene, D gene, CDR3 DNA, CDR3 protein. A D gene is named only where the DNA matches it firmly. A row's size may be missing; if present it is once, few, many or a size class.

V gene: TRBV2
clone size: once
J gene: TRBJ1-4
D gene: .
CDR3 DNA: TGTGCCAGCAGTGAAGCGGGGCTTGGCGAAAAACTGTTTTTT
CDR3 protein: CASSEAGLGEKLFF

V gene: TRBV10-1
clone size: .
J gene: TRBJ1-1
D gene: .
CDR3 DNA: TGCGCCAGCAGTGAGAAAACAGGGATTTTAGGGAACACTGAAGCTTTCTTT
CDR3 protein: CASSEKTGILGNTEAFF

V gene: TRBV7-8
clone size: .
J gene: TRBJ2-3
D gene: .
CDR3 DNA: TGTGCCAGCACCTTAAGCGGAAGGTGGGATACGCAGTATTTT
CDR3 protein: CASTLSGRWDTQYF

V gene: TRBV19
clone size: .
J gene: TRBJ2-1
D gene: .
CDR3 DNA: TGTGCCAGTAGTCCGGACAGCCTAACCTACAATGAGCAGTTCTTC
CDR3 protein: CASSPDSLTYNEQFF

V gene: TRBV1
clone size: .
J gene: TRBJ1-4
D gene: .
CDR3 DNA: TGCACCAGCAGCCAAGATCCACGGTCGGAGGAAAAACTGTTTTTT
CDR3 protein: CTSSQDPRSEEKLFF

V gene: TRBV5-1
clone size: .
J gene: TRBJ2-3
D gene: .
CDR3 DNA: TGCGCCAGCAGCCCCCTGCGGGGAGGGGGAGATACGCAGTATTTT
CDR3 protein: CASSPLRGGGDTQYF

V gene: TRBV27
clone size: .
J gene: TRBJ1-1
D gene: .
CDR3 DNA: TGTGCCACTCGACCTTGGGAGACAGGTGCAAGGGAAGCTTTCTTT
CDR3 protein: CATRPWETGAREAFF

V gene: TRBV11-3
clone size: .
J gene: TRBJ2-2
D gene: TRBD2
CDR3 DNA: TGTGCCAGCGGCGGCCCAGCGGGGGGGCCCGACACCGGGGAGCTGTTTTTT
CDR3 protein: CASGGPAGGPDTGELFF

V gene: TRBV7-2
clone size: .
J gene: TRBJ2-3
D gene: .
CDR3 DNA: TGTGCCAGCAGCTTAGATCGGCCAGGGGGCACAGATACGCAGTATTTT
CDR3 protein: CASSLDRPGGTDTQYF

V gene: TRBV28
clone size: .
J gene: TRBJ2-5
D gene: TRBD2
CDR3 DNA: TGTGCCAGCAGTCCCCCTTTAGCGGGGGGGCGGGAGACCCAGTACTTC
CDR3 protein: CASSPPLAGGRETQYF

V gene: TRBV7-2
clone size: .
J gene: TRBJ2-2
D gene: TRBD1
CDR3 DNA: TGTGCCAGCAGCTCGCCGGGACAGAACCACGGGGAGCTGTTTTTT
CDR3 protein: CASSSPGQNHGELFF

V gene: TRBV7-8
clone size: .
J gene: TRBJ1-5
D gene: .
CDR3 DNA: TGTGCCAGCAGCTTAGTAGGACTTGACCAGCCCCAGCATTTT
CDR3 protein: CASSLVGLDQPQHF

V gene: TRBV5-1
clone size: .
J gene: TRBJ1-2
D gene: .
CDR3 DNA: TGCGCCAGCAGCTTCTACAGGGCGGCGAACTATGGCTACACCTTC
CDR3 protein: CASSFYRAANYGYTF

V gene: TRBV18
clone size: .
J gene: TRBJ2-5
D gene: TRBD1
CDR3 DNA: TGTGCCAGCTCAAAGGGGGCGACCCTCCAAGAGACCCAGTACTTC
CDR3 protein: CASSKGATLQETQYF

V gene: TRBV5-1
clone size: .
J gene: TRBJ2-5
D gene: TRBD1
CDR3 DNA: TGCGCCAGCAGCTTTAATACAGGGGGGATAGAGACCCAGTACTTC
CDR3 protein: CASSFNTGGIETQYF

V gene: TRBV6-5
clone size: .
J gene: TRBJ2-3
D gene: TRBD2
CDR3 DNA: TGTGCCAGCGAAGGACTAGCGGGAGGCACAGATACGCAGTATTTT
CDR3 protein: CASEGLAGGTDTQYF

V gene: TRBV7-3
clone size: .
J gene: TRBJ2-1
D gene: TRBD2
CDR3 DNA: TGTGCCAGCAGTCCGACTAGCGGGAGGGCCTCCTACAATGAGCAGTTCTTC
CDR3 protein: CASSPTSGRASYNEQFF

V gene: TRBV27
clone size: .
J gene: TRBJ1-2
D gene: TRBD1
CDR3 DNA: TGTGCCAGCAGTGCCGACAGGGGGAGGATCGGCTATGGCTACACCTTC
CDR3 protein: CASSADRGRIGYGYTF

V gene: TRBV11-2
clone size: .
J gene: TRBJ2-2
D gene: TRBD2
CDR3 DNA: TGTGCCAGCACCTACTTAGCGGGGGGAACCGGGGAGCTGTTTTTT
CDR3 protein: CASTYLAGGTGELFF

V gene: TRBV15
clone size: .
J gene: TRBJ1-3
D gene: .
CDR3 DNA: TGTGCCACCAGCAGAGACATCCGAGAGCCGGGAAACACCATATATTTT
CDR3 protein: CATSRDIREPGNTIYF

V gene: TRBV5-1
clone size: .
J gene: TRBJ1-3
D gene: TRBD1
CDR3 DNA: TGCGCCAGCAGCTTGGGACAGGGTGCTCTCTCTGGAAACACCATATATTTT
CDR3 protein: CASSLGQGALSGNTIYF

V gene: TRBV7-2
clone size: .
J gene: TRBJ2-5
D gene: .
CDR3 DNA: TGTGCCAGCAGCTTAGCAGACTATCAAGAGACCCAGTACTTC
CDR3 protein: CASSLADYQETQYF

V gene: TRBV9
clone size: once
J gene: TRBJ2-1
D gene: .
CDR3 DNA: TGTGCCAGCAGCGTAGATCCCCGAGGAGCAGACAATGAGCAGTTCTTC
CDR3 protein: CASSVDPRGADNEQFF

V gene: TRBV14
clone size: once
J gene: TRBJ2-7
D gene: .
CDR3 DNA: TGTGCCAGCAGCCAAGACGAAGCTCTTCCGTACGAGCAGTACTTC
CDR3 protein: CASSQDEALPYEQYF